Following are 24 T cell receptor beta chains from one sample sequenced in a study of shared clonotypes between healthy human individuals. Assay: immunoSEQ multiplex PCR; the TCRdb copy retains only in-frame clones and omits some. Of hundreds of thousands of clones listed, 85% to 95% were seen once; the top ten hold 0.11%. The naive CD8 subset, CD45RO-negative cells positively selected for CCR7, excluded terminally differentiated effector memory CD45RA+ cells. Specimen: naive CD8+ T cells sorted from blood. These receptors all come from a woman aged 30 to 39 in good health.

This chain joins TRBV13 and TRBJ1-2; TRBD1 matches at 7 bases. CDR3 length: 14 residues. The V and J ends lost 0 bases and 4 bases, in that order; junction bases with no gene match: 2. The germline V gene encodes CDR1 PRHDT and CDR2 FYEKMQ (reference sequence). Written as DNA, the CDR3 is TGTGCCAGCAGCTTAGGCAGGGGGATCTATGGCTACACCTTC. The encoded protein is CASSLGRGIYGYTF.

The chain has TRBV27 and TRBJ1-5; 9 bases agree with TRBD1. Germline assignment: CDR1 MNHEY and CDR2 SMNVEV (reference sequence). CDR3 length: 17 amino acids. V dropped 3 bases and J dropped 2; count of bases not matched to a gene: 8. This CDR3 reads CASSFPQGASGNQPQHF. The CDR3 DNA is TGTGCCAGCAGTTTCCCACAGGGGGCGTCGGGCAATCAGCCCCAGCATTTT.

In regard to this clone: This sequence may be a read error, since a much larger clone differs from it by one base. This same CDR3 is encoded by further DNA sequences in the sample. The genes are TRBV7-9 and TRBJ2-7; D is perhaps TRBD1 (5 bases). With 1 base removed from V and 5 bases from J, the gap between germline ends came to 6 bases. CDR1 and CDR2 from the germline V gene are SEHNR and FQNEAQ (reference sequence). The CDR3 consists of 12 residues. The CDR3 nucleotides read TGTGCCAGCAGCTTAGGGGGCGACGAGCAGTACTTC. Its protein product is CASSLGGDEQYF.

The chain couples TRBV27 to TRBJ2-3, with D hard to call. V lost 2 bases, J lost 4 bases, and 10 bases lay in between. Germline assignment: CDR1 MNHEY and CDR2 SMNVEV (reference sequence). This CDR3 contains 14 residues. CDR3 region: CASSLDGVSDTQYF. In DNA form, the CDR3 reads TGTGCCAGCAGTTTAGATGGAGTATCAGATACGCAGTATTTT.

The gene calls are TRBV19 and TRBJ2-1; 7 bases map to TRBD2. V was clipped by 1 base and J by 8 bases; unmatched bases: 11. The V gene's germline CDR1 is LNHDA and CDR2 SQIVND (reference sequence). The CDR3 totals 16 residues. The CDR3 loop is CASSIGGSGVGYEQFF. For the CDR3, the DNA is TGTGCCAGTAGTATAGGGGGCAGCGGGGTCGGCTATGAGCAGTTCTTC.

The chain links TRBV11-2 to TRBJ2-2; D call uncertain. Trimming cost V 1 base and J 4 bases, with 7 bases left between them. Germline values: CDR1 SGHAT, CDR2 FQNNGV. The CDR3 is 14 amino acids. CDR3 loop: CASSLGSLTGELFF. In nucleotides, the CDR3 is TGTGCCAGCAGCTTAGGTAGCCTCACCGGGGAGCTGTTTTTT.

The V gene is TRBV7-2, the J gene TRBJ2-7; TRBD2 is a possible D gene (6 bases). Germline CDR1 reads SGHTA; CDR2 reads FQGNSA. This CDR3 comprises 15 residues. V lost 5 bases and J lost 1, with 15 bases in between. CDR3 loop: CASSARESASYEQYF. For the CDR3, the DNA is TGTGCCAGCAGCGCTCGGGAGTCCGCGTCCTACGAGCAGTACTTC. Full variable domain (remainder filled in from reference TRBV7-2 and TRBJ2-7): GAGVSQSPSNKVTEKGKDVELRCDPISGHTALYWYRQSLGQGLEFLIYFQGNSAPDKSGLPSDRFSAERTGGSVSTLTIQRTQQEDSAVYLCASSARESASYEQYFGPGTRLTVT.

The V gene is TRBV19, the J gene TRBJ1-1, with D possibly matching TRBD1 (6 bases). The V gene's germline CDR1 is LNHDA and CDR2 SQIVND (reference sequence). This CDR3 comprises 18 residues. Trimming stripped 3 bases from V and 1 base from J, with 21 bases between. The CDR3 sequence: CASSIGPWMGTPNTEAFF. The CDR3 DNA reads as TGTGCCAGTAGTATCGGGCCTTGGATGGGGACACCGAACACTGAAGCTTTCTTT.

The gene calls are TRBV27 and TRBJ2-5; D may be TRBD1 (6 bases). This CDR3 spans 15 amino acids. V lost 1 base, J lost 1 base, and 10 bases lay in between. CDR1 is MNHEY and CDR2 is SMNVEV in the germline V gene (reference sequence). The CDR3 sequence: CASSLYGQSQETQYF. CDR3 bases: TGTGCCAGCAGTTTATATGGACAGTCCCAAGAGACCCAGTACTTC.

This clone was counted a single time. The chain combines TRBV6-4 with TRBJ2-1; tentative D call: TRBD1 (5 bases). V was pared by 5 bases and J by 3 bases, with 8 bases between. The germline V gene has CDR1 MRHNA and CDR2 SNTAGT. The CDR3 is made up of 13 amino acids. CDR3 bases: TGTGCCAGCAGTCAAGACAGCTACAATGAGCAGTTCTTC. This encodes CASSQDSYNEQFF.

This clone was found once. The V and J genes are TRBV7-2 and TRBJ2-1, with D possibly TRBD2 on 6 matching bases. CDR1 and CDR2 from the germline V gene are SGHTA and FQGNSA. Trimming removed 6 bases at V and 4 bases at J, with 19 bases between. The CDR3 runs to 16 residues. CDR3 nucleotide sequence: TGTGCCAGCAGTAGAAGCGGGTTACCTTTATACAATGAGCAGTTCTTC. Translated, it gives CASSRSGLPLYNEQFF.

A note on this clone: The sample contains more than one DNA sequence encoding this CDR3. This chain connects TRBV5-4 to TRBJ1-1, with no clear D. Per germline, CDR1 SGHNT and CDR2 YYREEE (reference sequence). The CDR3 totals 11 residues. V lost 5 bases to trimming and J lost 4 bases, with 6 bases between them. This chain's CDR3 is CASRDGTEAFF. Here the CDR3 DNA reads TGTGCCAGCAGAGACGGCACTGAAGCTTTCTTT.

The genes are TRBV15 and TRBJ2-7; possible D gene TRBD1, 6 bases. Per germline, CDR1 LNHNV and CDR2 YYDKDF (reference sequence). This CDR3 contains 13 residues. With 3 bases removed from V and 3 bases from J, the gap between germline ends came to 9 bases. CDR3 sequence reads: CATSRRTDYEQYF. Written as DNA, the CDR3 is TGTGCCACCAGCAGGAGGACAGACTACGAGCAGTACTTC. Complete variable domain (other parts from reference TRBV15 and TRBJ2-7): DAMVIQNPRYQVTQFGKPVTLSCSQTLNHNVMYWYQQKSSQAPKLLFHYYDKDFNNEADTPDNFQSRRPNTSFCFLDIRSPGLGDTAMYLCATSRRTDYEQYFGPGTRLTVT.

J is TRBJ2-5 and V is TRBV2; D possibly corresponds to TRBD2 (6 bases). CDR1 is SNHLY, CDR2 FYNNEI, per germline. V was shortened by 4 bases and J by 3 bases, with 12 bases between the two germline ends. The CDR3 totals 14 residues. The CDR3 loop reads CASSGTTFEETQYF. The CDR3, as DNA: TGTGCCAGCAGTGGGACTACCTTCGAAGAGACCCAGTACTTC.

The chain recombines TRBV7-6 with TRBJ2-7; D possibly corresponds to TRBD2 (7 bases). V dropped 5 bases and J dropped 2 bases, with 19 bases sitting between them. The CDR3 is made up of 16 amino acids. Germline V gene data show CDR1 as SGHVS and CDR2 as FNYEAQ. As DNA, the CDR3 is TGTGCCAGCAGCCCCCTGGGGGGGGCTACAGCCTACGAGCAGTACTTC. Translated, it gives CASSPLGGATAYEQYF.

J is TRBJ2-7 and V is TRBV4-1; the D is unclear. Per the germline V gene, CDR1 is MGHRA and CDR2 is YSYEKL. Trimming pared 4 bases from V and 0 bases from J, leaving 10 bases between. This CDR3 comprises 14 residues. CDR3 loop: CASSLRTVSYEQYF. In DNA form, the CDR3 reads TGCGCCAGCAGCCTCCGGACCGTCTCCTACGAGCAGTACTTC.

The rearrangement links TRBV5-4 to TRBJ1-2, with 7 positions matching TRBD1. Germline CDR1 reads SGHNT; CDR2 reads YYREEE (reference sequence). The CDR3 is 15 amino acids. V was pared by 4 bases and J by 7 bases, with 13 bases of the junction left unmatched. The CDR3 loop reads CASSPASDRALGYTF. The CDR3 DNA reads TGTGCCAGCAGCCCCGCTTCAGACAGGGCGCTTGGCTACACCTTC.

The chain employs TRBV5-4 and TRBJ1-1; D gene uncertain. The CDR3 runs 14 residues. Germline V gives CDR1 SGHNT, CDR2 YYREEE (reference sequence). Trimming left V 1 base short and J 2 bases short, with 9 bases between. As DNA, the CDR3 is TGTGCCAGCAGCTTGTATAGGCCCAACACTGAAGCTTTCTTT. This sequence encodes CASSLYRPNTEAFF. The entire variable domain, with the rest obtained from reference TRBV5-4 and TRBJ1-1, is as follows: ETGVTQSPTHLIKTRGQQVTLRCSSQSGHNTVSWYQQALGQGPQFIFQYYREEENGRGNFPPRFSGLQFPNYSSELNVNALELDDSALYLCASSLYRPNTEAFFGQGTRLTVV.

V gene TRBV27 combines with J gene TRBJ2-1, with 7 bases identical to TRBD2. The CDR3 loop spans 14 amino acids. Germline V gene data show CDR1 as MNHEY and CDR2 as SMNVEV (reference sequence). The J segment lost 6 bases and the V segment lost 3 bases, leaving 5 bases of the junction unmatched. The DNA for the CDR3 is TGTGCCAGCAGTTTTCGCGGGAGCCCCAATGAGCAGTTCTTC. As protein: CASSFRGSPNEQFF.

The chain uses TRBV2 and TRBJ2-3, with TRBD2 identical over 9 bases. V shed 7 bases and J 4 bases; nucleotides not matched to a gene: 9. The CDR3 extends over 15 amino acids. CDR1 and CDR2 from the germline V gene are SNHLY and FYNNEI. The CDR3 protein is CASTRREGPADTQYF. The CDR3 region has the DNA TGTGCCAGCACTCGGCGGGAGGGCCCCGCAGATACGCAGTATTTT.

The chain recombines TRBV5-1 with TRBJ2-1; the D gene is possibly TRBD1 (6 bases). This CDR3 is built from 13 residues. The V and J ends lost 0 bases and 6 bases respectively, with 7 bases between them. In germline, CDR1 is SGHRS, CDR2 YFSETQ. CDR3 in DNA: TGCGCCAGCAGCTTGGAACAGGGCAATGAGCAGTTCTTC. It is translated as CASSLEQGNEQFF.

The genes are TRBV27 and TRBJ2-1; D ambiguous. V dropped 1 base and J dropped 8 bases, with 9 bases sitting between them. CDR1 is MNHEY, CDR2 SMNVEV, per germline (reference sequence). The CDR3 is made up of 13 amino acids. CDR3 protein: CASSLWARDEQFF. The CDR3 coding sequence is TGTGCCAGCAGTTTATGGGCTCGTGATGAGCAGTTCTTC.

This clone appeared once. The chain links TRBV6-5 to TRBJ2-7, with D tentatively TRBD1 (6 bases). Trimming removed 5 bases at V and 4 bases at J, with 18 bases between. CDR1 and CDR2 from the germline V gene are MNHEY and SVGAGI. The CDR3 is 15 residues long. The CDR3 region is CASSRTTGSPYEQYF. DNA for the CDR3: TGTGCCAGCAGTAGAACGACAGGAAGCCCTTACGAGCAGTACTTC.

This sequence joins TRBV28 and TRBJ2-3; D is ambiguous. V was clipped by 3 bases and J by 3 bases, with 10 bases between them. Germline V lookup: CDR1 MDHEN, CDR2 SYDVKM. The CDR3 is 14 residues long. The CDR3 here is CASSFRVSTDTQYF. DNA for the CDR3: TGTGCCAGCAGTTTCAGAGTTTCGACAGATACGCAGTATTTT.